These T cell receptor beta chains were read from a single sample in a study of a mutant IDH1 vaccine in newly diagnosed glioma. The antigens for these receptors are not known. The repertoire was sequenced with immunoSEQ multiplex PCR; TCRdb's copy has only in-frame clones and lacks some. The table records about 30,000 clones, less than 90% of them present only once. The sequenced sample was PBMCs, obtained from a glioma patient whose treatment included an IDH1 peptide vaccine. Receptors originate from a young woman with glioma. Each CDR3 is given with its conserved first and last residue. Each record gives: CDR3 protein, clone size, V gene, J gene. Part of the rows lack a size; the others show once, few, many or a class for expanded clones.

CASSQGTGQAFF,-,TRBV13,TRBJ1-1
CASSPPEEKLFF,few,TRBV7-9,TRBJ1-4
CASSLADGYEQYF,-,TRBV5-4,TRBJ2-7
CASSPGTGSPYGYTF,-,TRBV19,TRBJ1-2
CSAQAGKEEGYTF,-,TRBV29-1,TRBJ1-2
CARSRWQGGMGGELFF,-,TRBV30,TRBJ2-2
CASSSGQLLTAFF,-,TRBV6-5,TRBJ1-1
CASSIRPGQGPYGYTF,-,TRBV19,TRBJ1-2
CAWSPSGNTIYF,-,TRBV30,TRBJ1-3
CASSLGSSHEQYF,once,TRBV5-6,TRBJ2-7
CASGFLTGGGEQYF,-,TRBV12-5,TRBJ2-7
CASSLEPNTEAFF,-,TRBV7-2,TRBJ1-1
CASSDIGERTDTQYF,-,TRBV6-1,TRBJ2-3
CASSLPTGGNTIYF,-,TRBV7-2,TRBJ1-3
CASSLSAGYFYEQYF,-,TRBV7-2,TRBJ2-7
CASSFRDKAGELFF,-,TRBV7-9,TRBJ2-2
CASSLGPFTGELFF,-,TRBV11-1,TRBJ2-2
CASSFLTEAFF,few,TRBV28,TRBJ1-1
CASSLAGGTEAFF,-,TRBV14,TRBJ1-1
CASKAGAVYEQYF,-,TRBV2,TRBJ2-7
CSVADPGEQYF,-,TRBV29-1,TRBJ2-7
CASTPTGATYNSPLHF,-,TRBV11-1,TRBJ1-6
CASSAMASGGDEQFF,-,TRBV6-6,TRBJ2-1
CASSSQGTGANVLTF,medium-sized,TRBV5-5,TRBJ2-6
CASSQEGSGYEQYF,-,TRBV4-2,TRBJ2-7
CASSDLAGTGGKLFF,once,TRBV9,TRBJ1-4
CASSLADMGNQPQHF,once,TRBV5-5,TRBJ1-5
CASSFLSGGAYEQYF,-,TRBV27,TRBJ2-7
CASSPGAGANTGELFF,-,TRBV7-2,TRBJ2-2
CASSSRGIVNEQFF,-,TRBV27,TRBJ2-1
CASSLEAGTYEQYF,-,TRBV11-2,TRBJ2-7
CASSERSDYGYTF,-,TRBV2,TRBJ1-2
CASSPGTGYYQGNQPQHF,-,TRBV18,TRBJ1-5
CASLEGRSGTSGGWETQYF,-,TRBV7-2,TRBJ2-5
CASSLGNRGGISYEQYF,-,TRBV5-6,TRBJ2-7
CASRDSPLSNQPQHF,-,TRBV2,TRBJ1-5
CASSGGGNTDTQYF,-,TRBV5-5,TRBJ2-3
CSASRTDTQYF,-,TRBV20-1,TRBJ2-3
CSATRIYEQYF,-,TRBV20-1,TRBJ2-7
CASKGTNNSPLHF,-,TRBV19,TRBJ1-6
CASSFRIAGETQYF,-,TRBV6-5,TRBJ2-5
CASSSIQGSGSEKLFF,-,TRBV7-9,TRBJ1-4